Described below is a single T cell receptor beta chain sequence and its context. Its cognate antigen has yet to be identified. No much larger clone is present one base from it, and per-base qualities are unavailable. These data belong to a study of beta chain features in type 1 diabetes (dated by TCRdb to the late 2010s). At the level of the whole study: Mean age, gender distribution, total cell number and subset yield were not different between patients and healthy donors. A total of approximately 110,000,000 sorted cells were examined across all samples, and a strong correlation was observed between cell number per subset and RNA yield. In the study, recently diagnosed type 1 diabetes patients and matched healthy donors were compared on the TCRB repertoires of their sorted circulating CD4+ T cell subsets. Whereas all 30 or so donors provided naive and central memory subsets, regulatory and stem cell-like memory subsets were isolated from just 8 patients and about eight healthy donors. General findings and caveats noted by the study authors: PCR might favor shorter templates, but patient and control samples were amplified and corrected together, so any skew would affect both groups equally. Naive, central memory and regulatory TCRB repertoires appeared to be more alike among patients than among healthy donors. Because cDNA rather than genomic DNA was sequenced, highly expressing activated cells could have been over-represented, although no difference in activation and CD3 levels was found between groups. Because small numbers of individuals were included in the HLA sub-analyses, any influence of HLA type on TCRB rearrangement was left unresolved. Patients with type 1 diabetes made fewer insertions and deleted more nucleotides at VDJ recombination sites, implying thymic rearrangement abnormalities. A moderate but significant shortening of TCRB CDR3 length was observed in type 1 diabetes patients in all four CD4+ subsets.

The High Capacity cDNA Reverse Transcription Kit was used to reverse transcribe all of the isolated RNA, meaning that expressed TCRB transcripts were what got sequenced. Deep immunoSEQ sequencing was applied to naive, central memory and regulatory T cell samples, giving an average of around 3.4 million total reads per sample. Sorted cells were lysed in RLT buffer and RNA was extracted with DNase-treated RNeasy Micro or Mini kits, depending on cell number. Each cell subset was processed separately to prevent cross-contamination, with patient and healthy donor samples processed together. The immunoSEQ multiplex PCR was used to amplify TCRB sequences from cDNA, generating 87-bp fragments that spanned the CDR3 region. Sequencing of the amplicons was done on the Illumina HiSeq platform. Turning to the authors' computational methods: PCR bias was computationally corrected using synthetic template baselines, reads within Hamming distance 2 were collapsed, and singletons that could not be merged were discarded. Reads were aligned against IMGT to assign V, D and J genes, CDR3 length and insertions or deletions at six rearrangement sites. Within each subset, clonotype counts were normalized to sorted cell number, after which true diversity and Gini coefficients were computed with the tcR R package. Repertoire sharing was quantified using the overlap coefficient calculated on TCRB nucleotide sequences. Out-of-frame TCRB sequences from naive cells were analyzed to stand in for the pre-selection repertoire. In its TCRdb copy, this immuneACCESS table keeps in-frame sequences only and misses some clones. Where compared with another copy, unresolved V genes explain less than half of these, and the others have no known cause. V and J calls and clone size are those listed in that table; D and trimming were worked out from the DNA. A total of around 240,000 clones appear in this sample, roughly 70% of them only once. Around 0.05% of the sample is held by the ten biggest clonotypes.

V loses 7 bases of germline sequence and J loses 4 bases, and the interval between the two ends is 11 bases. From the germline V gene (reference sequence), CDR1 is GTSNPN and CDR2 is SVGIG. Counted from cysteine to phenylalanine, this CDR3 has 11 amino acids. Only CDR3 DNA is held: 33 bases, read in frame from base 1. From each donor, a single peripheral blood sample of 95 to 150 mL on average was drawn into heparinised tubes. Using a panel that included CD45RO, CCR7, CD25, CD127, CD95 and CD27, naive, central memory, regulatory and stem cell-like memory CD4+ T cells were sorted on a BD FACSAria II. Every sorted population had a purity above 95%. PBMCs were isolated right away by Lymphoprep density gradient centrifugation and were stained directly, without culture. So that batch effects would be minimized, each experiment stained and sorted samples in pairs, pairing one healthy donor with one patient.

Sequencing was performed on naive CD4+ T cells from blood. The cell subset or site label, read with the paper, signifies: true naive CD4+ T cells. The sequence came from a man in his thirties or forties in good health. Rearrangement joined TRBV30 to TRBJ2-7; the D gene cannot be resolved reliably. The DNA sequence is given as TGTGCCTCCGGGTCGCAATACGAGCAGTACTTC. Translated, this is CASGSQYEQYF. With all but the CDR3 taken from the reference TRBV30 and TRBJ2-7 genes, the full variable domain is: SQTIHQWPATLVQPVGSPLSLECTVEGTSNPNLYWYRQAAGRGLQLLFYSVGIGQISSEVPQNLSASRPQDRQFILSSKKLLLSDSGFYLCASGSQYEQYFGPGTRLTVT.